The clone carrying this TCR beta chain was counted many times. These data come from a study of human T cells and chemical hapten exposure. The overall study: Upper-back patches of 0.01% DPC were read at 6 days.

V dropped 5 bases and J dropped 2 bases, with 15 bases sitting between them. The CDR3 runs to 15 residues. Germline V gene sequence: CDR1 SGHTA, CDR2 FQGNSA. Time point described: patch test 2, 6 weeks after DPC sensitization. Treatment denoted: therapeutic diphenylcyclopropenone sensitization with weekly scalp DPC. Via MiXCR, TCRdb re-called the RACE reads, giving one row per CDR3 protein. The data show about 140,000 distinct CDR3 sequences, 12% seen once. The input for sequencing was whole blood, taken in connection with sensitization to the hapten diphenylcyclopropenone (DPC). V and J are TRBV7-2 and TRBJ1-1; the D is unclear. The clonotype originates from a woman between 50 and 59 years old with alopecia areata. Some clones in this sample may be carry-over from other donors' samples. The CDR3 DNA reads TGTGCCAGCAGCCCCCAAGGATGGTCCAACACTGAAGCTTTCTTT. Its translation is CASSPQGWSNTEAFF.